These 17 T cell receptor beta chains were sequenced from one sample in a study of cytomegalovirus exposure and HLA in healthy donors. The PCR contained 60 Vbeta and 13 Jbeta primers. Some clones are missing from TCRdb's copy, which holds only in-frame ones; the method was immunoSEQ multiplex PCR. The sample yields under 200,000 clones, 77% seen once. The specimen was PBMCs. The receptors originated from a female donor in good health and CMV-seronegative.

The rearrangement links TRBV9 to TRBJ2-1, with a tentative D call TRBD2 (5 bases). The CDR3 spans 14 residues. V lost 1 base, J lost 5 bases, and 10 bases lay in between. Germline V gene sequence: CDR1 SGDLS, CDR2 YYNGEE. The CDR3: CASSVRWENNEQFF. The CDR3 region has the DNA TGTGCCAGCAGCGTACGGTGGGAGAACAATGAGCAGTTCTTC.

V usage is TRBV7-9 and J usage is TRBJ1-2; 11 bases map to TRBD1. The CDR3 sequence is 12 residues long. CDR1 SEHNR and CDR2 FQNEAQ come from the germline V gene (reference sequence). J gave up 14 bases and V 3 bases, and 5 bases lay outside the gene matches. The CDR3 loop reads CASSFRDRGKTF. CDR3 in DNA: TGTGCCAGCAGCTTTCGGGACAGGGGGAAGACCTTC.

The chain links TRBV11-3 to TRBJ2-5; weak D call: TRBD2 (5 bases). The CDR3 has 14 residues. Germline loops: CDR1 SGHNT, CDR2 YENEEA. The V and J ends lost 2 bases and 4 bases respectively, with 11 bases between them. In DNA, the CDR3 is TGTGCCAGCAGCTTAACTAGAACTTCAGAGACCCAGTACTTC. Translating it yields CASSLTRTSETQYF.

The chain couples TRBV6-1 to TRBJ2-5; TRBD2 agrees at 10 bases. CDR1 is MNHNS, CDR2 SASEGT, per germline. The CDR3 consists of 16 residues. Trimming took 4 bases from V and 5 from J; bases not matched to a gene: 10. The CDR3 bases are TGTGCCAGCAGTGCGGGTAGCGGGGGGCTGGAGGAGACCCAGTACTTC. Translated, it gives CASSAGSGGLEETQYF.

The chain carries TRBV7-2 and TRBJ2-7; 9 bases are shared with TRBD1. With 0 bases clipped from V and 3 bases from J, the junction kept 6 bases outside the gene matches. Germline assignment: CDR1 SGHTA and CDR2 FQGNSA. This CDR3 has 16 residues. The CDR3 here is CASSLAPPGQGYEQYF. The CDR3 DNA reads as TGTGCCAGCAGCTTAGCCCCCCCGGGACAGGGCTACGAGCAGTACTTC.

The chain combines TRBV5-1 with TRBJ1-4, with unresolved D. Per the germline V gene, CDR1 is SGHRS and CDR2 is YFSETQ. The CDR3 is 13 amino acids. V lost 2 bases to trimming and J lost 4 bases, with 6 bases between them. The CDR3 nucleotides read TGCGCCAGCAGCTTAGGACTTAATGAAAAACTGTTTTTT. Its protein product is CASSLGLNEKLFF.

The rearrangement joins TRBV7-3 to TRBJ2-5, with a possible D match to TRBD2 (6 bases). Germline assignment: CDR1 SGHTA and CDR2 FQGTGA. V lost 5 bases to trimming and J lost 2 bases, with 15 bases between them. CDR3 length: 15 amino acids. The CDR3 reads CASSHAGGMQETQYF. Here the CDR3 DNA reads TGTGCCAGCAGCCACGCCGGAGGGATGCAAGAGACCCAGTACTTC.

This chain joins TRBV7-3 and TRBJ1-1; TRBD1 agrees at 7 bases. V was pared by 5 bases and J by 0 bases, with 6 bases of the junction left unmatched. The CDR3 loop spans 15 amino acids. CDR1 and CDR2 (germline): SGHTA, FQGTGA. Here the CDR3 reads CASSTGADMNTEAFF. As DNA, the CDR3 is TGTGCCAGCAGCACAGGGGCGGACATGAACACTGAAGCTTTCTTT.

V gene TRBV12-5 combines with J gene TRBJ1-2; D may be TRBD1 (6 bases). V lost 3 bases and J lost 8, with 22 bases in between. Germline V lookup: CDR1 LGHNT, CDR2 FRNRAP. The CDR3 spans 16 residues. The CDR3 sequence: CASGFDLTGPGFGYTF. CDR3 DNA sequence: TGTGCTAGTGGTTTCGACCTCACAGGGCCCGGTTTCGGCTACACCTTC. The entire variable domain, with the rest obtained from reference TRBV12-5 and TRBJ1-2, is as follows: DARVTQTPRHKVTEMGQEVTMRCQPILGHNTVFWYRQTMMQGLELLAYFRNRAPLDDSGMPKDRFSAEMPDATLATLKIQPSEPRDSAVYFCASGFDLTGPGFGYTFGSGTRLTVV.

V gene TRBV27 combines with J gene TRBJ1-6; D is ambiguous. The germline V gene has CDR1 MNHEY and CDR2 SMNVEV (reference sequence). V lost 7 bases, J lost 2 bases, and 6 bases lay in between. This CDR3 has 13 residues. The CDR3 sequence is CASTGTYNSPLHF. The CDR3 DNA follows: TGTGCCAGCACGGGAACCTATAATTCACCCCTCCACTTT.

The rearrangement joins TRBV18 to TRBJ1-1, with 11 positions matching TRBD1. Germline V gene data show CDR1 as KGHSH and CDR2 as LQKENI. The CDR3 contains 15 residues. The V and J ends lost 4 bases and 4 bases, in that order; junction bases with no gene match: 5. CDR3 residues: CASSRSGTGGTEAFF. The CDR3 DNA reads as TGTGCCAGCTCACGTTCCGGGACAGGGGGCACTGAAGCTTTCTTT.

In this sample, this clone turned up a few times. V and J are TRBV6-5 and TRBJ2-1; D unresolved. The CDR3 is 13 residues long. V lost 2 bases, J lost 10 bases, and 12 bases lay in between. Per the germline V gene, CDR1 is MNHEY and CDR2 is SVGAGI. Here the CDR3 reads CASSYMRESEQFF. The CDR3 DNA reads as TGTGCCAGCAGTTACATGAGAGAAAGCGAGCAGTTCTTC.

The chain joins TRBV6-5 to TRBJ1-1, with D perhaps TRBD1 (6 bases). The CDR3 contains 14 residues. The germline V gene has CDR1 MNHEY and CDR2 SVGAGI. V shed 0 bases and J shed 5 bases, with 10 bases lying between them. CDR3 protein: CASSYSAGATEAFF. The CDR3 coding sequence is TGTGCCAGCAGTTACTCCGCAGGGGCGACTGAAGCTTTCTTT.

This clone was recorded a few times. The genes are TRBV7-9 and TRBJ1-1; the D is unclear. This CDR3 comprises 13 residues. The germline gives CDR1 SEHNR, CDR2 FQNEAQ (reference sequence). The germline V and J ends were trimmed by 3 bases and 7 bases, with 12 bases remaining between them. CDR3 DNA: TGTGCCAGCAGCTTCCCCGGCGGTATTGAAGCTTTCTTT. As protein: CASSFPGGIEAFF.

The CDR3 is CSVESTGTSYEQYF. The CDR3 region has the DNA TGCAGCGTTGAATCGACAGGGACATCCTACGAGCAGTACTTC. The gene calls are TRBV29-1 and TRBJ2-7, with 7 bases fitting TRBD1. V trimming: 2 bases; J trimming: 1 base; junction bases outside the gene matches: 5. Germline assignment: CDR1 SQVTM and CDR2 ANQGSEA. There are 14 residues in the CDR3.

The V call is TRBV7-2, the J call TRBJ2-6, with 11 bases that match TRBD1. J gave up 2 bases and V 4 bases, and 1 base lay outside the gene matches. The CDR3 covers 16 residues. Germline V gene data show CDR1 as SGHTA and CDR2 as FQGNSA. The CDR3 spells CASSSGQGAGANVLTF. Here the CDR3 DNA reads TGTGCCAGCAGCTCGGGACAGGGGGCTGGGGCCAACGTCCTGACTTTC.

This sequence joins TRBV7-9 and TRBJ1-1; no definite D call. Germline lookup yields CDR1 SEHNR and CDR2 FQNEAQ (reference sequence). CDR3 length equals 14 residues. V was clipped by 5 bases and J by 5 bases, with 15 bases between them. CDR3 bases: TGTGCCAGCAGCCATACATCCGGGGAGACTGAAGCTTTCTTT. The encoded protein is CASSHTSGETEAFF.